This T cell receptor (beta chain) was obtained from a study of vaccination effects on CD4 cells after COVID-19. ViraFEST used viral peptide pools to expand antigen-specific CD4+ T cells before sequencing. Following culture for more than 9 days, CD4+ T cells were isolated. Their SARS-CoV-2 infection, verified by PCR, occurred between March and December 2020. Half the medium was replaced with IL-2 medium on days 3 and 7. Of note for this clone: Its specificity is not known.

Produced via immunoSEQ multiplex PCR; TCRdb's table is partial and in-frame only. The sample yields roughly 45,000 clones, approximately 81% seen once. This CDR3 has 14 amino acids. The germline CDR1 and CDR2 sequences are MNHEY and SVGAGI. Trimming left V 7 bases short and J 6 bases short, with 18 bases between. Overall study results and limits: Convalescents' spike-reactive clones after vaccination were mainly made up of new clones that the vaccine induced.

The source was CD4+ T cells from PBMCs cultured with a peptide pool, collected before COVID-19 vaccination. The rearrangement joins TRBV6-5 to TRBJ1-1; no reliable D call. The source of this sequence is a human donor who had a prior SARS-CoV-2 infection. The CDR3 DNA follows: TGTGCCAGCATACTTGAACAGTATTTTCCTGAAGCTTTCTTT. Its protein product is CASILEQYFPEAFF.